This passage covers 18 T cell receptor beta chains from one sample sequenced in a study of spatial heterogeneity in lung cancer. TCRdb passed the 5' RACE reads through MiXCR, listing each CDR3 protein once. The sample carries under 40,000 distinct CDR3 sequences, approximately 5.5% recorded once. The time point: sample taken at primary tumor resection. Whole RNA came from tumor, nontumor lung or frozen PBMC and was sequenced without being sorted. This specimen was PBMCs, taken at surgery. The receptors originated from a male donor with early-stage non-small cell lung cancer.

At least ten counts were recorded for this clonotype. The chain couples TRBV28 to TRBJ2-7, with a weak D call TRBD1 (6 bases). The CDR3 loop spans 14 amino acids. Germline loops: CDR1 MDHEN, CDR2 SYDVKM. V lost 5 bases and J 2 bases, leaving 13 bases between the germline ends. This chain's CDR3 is CASSDGTPPYEQYF. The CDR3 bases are TGTGCCAGCAGTGACGGGACACCTCCCTACGAGCAGTACTTC.

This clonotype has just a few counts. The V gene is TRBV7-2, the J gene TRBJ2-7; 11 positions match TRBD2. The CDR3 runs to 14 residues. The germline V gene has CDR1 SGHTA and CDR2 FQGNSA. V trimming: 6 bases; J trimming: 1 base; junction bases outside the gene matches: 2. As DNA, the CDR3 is TGTGCCAGCAGGTCTAGCGGGGGGTCCTACGAGCAGTACTTC. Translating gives CASRSSGGSYEQYF.

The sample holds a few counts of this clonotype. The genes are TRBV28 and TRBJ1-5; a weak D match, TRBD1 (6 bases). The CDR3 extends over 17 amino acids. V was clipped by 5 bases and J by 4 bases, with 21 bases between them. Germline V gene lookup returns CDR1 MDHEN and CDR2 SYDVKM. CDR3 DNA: TGTGCCAGCAGTGTTGCGGGGGCGGCGAAGCCTAATCAGCCCCAGCATTTT. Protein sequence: CASSVAGAAKPNQPQHF.

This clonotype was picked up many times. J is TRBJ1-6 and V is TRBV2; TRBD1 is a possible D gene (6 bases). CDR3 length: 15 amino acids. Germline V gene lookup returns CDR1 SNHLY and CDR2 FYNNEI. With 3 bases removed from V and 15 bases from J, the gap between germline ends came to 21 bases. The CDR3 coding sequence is TGTGCCAGCAGTGAGGATCAGGGGCCCATCTCCGGCCTCCACTTT. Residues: CASSEDQGPISGLHF.

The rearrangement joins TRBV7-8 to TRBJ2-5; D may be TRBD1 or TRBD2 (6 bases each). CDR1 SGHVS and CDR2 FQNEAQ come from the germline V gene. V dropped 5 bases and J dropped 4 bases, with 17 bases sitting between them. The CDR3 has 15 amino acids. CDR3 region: CASSKRGGQGETQYF. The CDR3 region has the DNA TGTGCCAGCAGCAAGCGAGGGGGGCAAGGAGAGACCCAGTACTTC. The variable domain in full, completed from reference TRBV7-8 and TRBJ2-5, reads GAGVSQSPRYKVAKRGQDVALRCDPISGHVSLFWYQQALGQGPEFLTYFQNEAQLDKSGLPSDRFFAERPEGSVSTLKIQRTQQEDSAVYLCASSKRGGQGETQYFGPGTRLLVL.

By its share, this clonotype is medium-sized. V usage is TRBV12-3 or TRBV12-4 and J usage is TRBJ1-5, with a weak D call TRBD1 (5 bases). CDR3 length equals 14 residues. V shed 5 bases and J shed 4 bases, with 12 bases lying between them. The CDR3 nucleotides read TGTGCCAGCAGTCCGAGGGGCAGGAATCAGCCCCAGCATTTT. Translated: CASSPRGRNQPQHF.

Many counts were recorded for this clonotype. The CDR3 here is CASTLRDSSYEQYF. The CDR3, as DNA: TGTGCCAGCACCCTCCGGGACAGCTCCTACGAGCAGTACTTC. J is TRBJ2-7 and V is TRBV2; 7 positions agree with TRBD1. Germline V lookup: CDR1 SNHLY, CDR2 FYNNEI. The CDR3 extends over 14 amino acids. Unmatched junction bases numbered 6, after V lost 7 bases and J lost 0 bases.

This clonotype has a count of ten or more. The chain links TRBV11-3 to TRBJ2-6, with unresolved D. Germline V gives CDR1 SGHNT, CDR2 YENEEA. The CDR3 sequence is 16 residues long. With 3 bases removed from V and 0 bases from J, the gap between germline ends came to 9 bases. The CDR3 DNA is TGTGCCAGCAGCTTTCGGAGACCCTCTGGGGCCAACGTCCTGACTTTC. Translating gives CASSFRRPSGANVLTF. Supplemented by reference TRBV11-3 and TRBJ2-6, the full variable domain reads EAGVVQSPRYKIIEKKQPVAFWCNPISGHNTLYWYLQNLGQGPELLIRYENEEAVDDSQLPKDRFSAERLKGVDSTLKIQPAELGDSAVYLCASSFRRPSGANVLTFGAGSRLTVL.

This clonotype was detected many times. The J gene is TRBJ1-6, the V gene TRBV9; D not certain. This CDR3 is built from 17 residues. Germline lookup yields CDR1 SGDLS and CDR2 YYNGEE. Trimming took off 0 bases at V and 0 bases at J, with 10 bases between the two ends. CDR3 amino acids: CASSVGAVSSYNSPLHF. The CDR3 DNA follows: TGTGCCAGCAGCGTAGGGGCAGTTAGCTCCTATAATTCACCCCTCCACTTT.

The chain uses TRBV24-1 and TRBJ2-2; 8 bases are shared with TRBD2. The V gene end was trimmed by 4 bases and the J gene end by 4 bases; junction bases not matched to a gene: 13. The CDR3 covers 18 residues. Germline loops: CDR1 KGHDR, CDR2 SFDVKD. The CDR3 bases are TGTGCCACCAGTGACTTGTCGCGGGGGGCAACAATCACCGGGGAGCTGTTTTTT. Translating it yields CATSDLSRGATITGELFF.

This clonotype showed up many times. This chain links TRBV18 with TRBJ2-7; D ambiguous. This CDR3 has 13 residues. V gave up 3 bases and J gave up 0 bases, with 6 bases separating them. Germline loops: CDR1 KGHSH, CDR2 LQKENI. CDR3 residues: CASSPYSSYEQYF. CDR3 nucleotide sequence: TGTGCCAGCTCACCGTACAGCTCCTACGAGCAGTACTTC.

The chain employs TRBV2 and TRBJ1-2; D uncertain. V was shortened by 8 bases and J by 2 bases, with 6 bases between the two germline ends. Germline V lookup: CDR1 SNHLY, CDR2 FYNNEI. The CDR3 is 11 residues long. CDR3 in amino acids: CASRRNYGYTF. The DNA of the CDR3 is TGTGCCAGCCGACGGAACTATGGCTACACCTTC.

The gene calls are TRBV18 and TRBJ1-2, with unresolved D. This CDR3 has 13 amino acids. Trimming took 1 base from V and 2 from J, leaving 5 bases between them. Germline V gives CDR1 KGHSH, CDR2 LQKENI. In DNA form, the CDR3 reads TGTGCCAGCTCACCACAGGCGAACTATGGCTACACCTTC. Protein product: CASSPQANYGYTF.

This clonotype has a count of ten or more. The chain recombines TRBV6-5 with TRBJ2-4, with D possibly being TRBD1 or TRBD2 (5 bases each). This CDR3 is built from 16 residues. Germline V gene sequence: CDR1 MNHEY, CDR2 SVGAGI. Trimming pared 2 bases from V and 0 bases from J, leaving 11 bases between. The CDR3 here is CASSYGRGQAKNIQYF. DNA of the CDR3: TGTGCCAGCAGTTACGGTCGGGGCCAAGCCAAAAACATTCAGTACTTC.

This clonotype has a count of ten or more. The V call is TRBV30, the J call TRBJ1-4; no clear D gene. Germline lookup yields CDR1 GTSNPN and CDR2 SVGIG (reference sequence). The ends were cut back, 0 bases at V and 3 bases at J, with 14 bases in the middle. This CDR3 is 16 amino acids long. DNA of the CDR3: TGTGCCTGGAGTGTCCCCAATTTGGGCCCTAATGAAAAACTGTTTTTT. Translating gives CAWSVPNLGPNEKLFF.

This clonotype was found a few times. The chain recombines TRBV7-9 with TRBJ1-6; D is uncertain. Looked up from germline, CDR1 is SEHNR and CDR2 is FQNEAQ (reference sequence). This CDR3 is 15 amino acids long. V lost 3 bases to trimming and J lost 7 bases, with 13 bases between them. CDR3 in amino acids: CASSFLEGRNSPLHF. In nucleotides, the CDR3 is TGTGCCAGCAGCTTCCTGGAAGGCCGGAATTCACCCCTCCACTTT.

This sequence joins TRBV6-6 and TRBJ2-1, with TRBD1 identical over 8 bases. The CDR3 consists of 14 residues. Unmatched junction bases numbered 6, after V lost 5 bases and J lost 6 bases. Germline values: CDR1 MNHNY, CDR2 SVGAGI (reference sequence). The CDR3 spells CASSMGQVINEQFF. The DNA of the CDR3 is TGTGCCAGCAGTATGGGACAGGTGATCAATGAGCAGTTCTTC.

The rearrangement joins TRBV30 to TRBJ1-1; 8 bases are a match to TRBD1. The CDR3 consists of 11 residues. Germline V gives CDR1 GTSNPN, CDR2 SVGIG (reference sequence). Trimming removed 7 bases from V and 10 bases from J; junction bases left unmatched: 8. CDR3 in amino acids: CASLQGGGAFF. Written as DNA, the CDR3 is TGTGCCTCCTTACAGGGGGGGGGAGCTTTCTTT. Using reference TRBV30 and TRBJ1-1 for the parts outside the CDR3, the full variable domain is SQTIHQWPATLVQPVGSPLSLECTVEGTSNPNLYWYRQAAGRGLQLLFYSVGIGQISSEVPQNLSASRPQDRQFILSSKKLLLSDSGFYLCASLQGGGAFFGQGTRLTVV.